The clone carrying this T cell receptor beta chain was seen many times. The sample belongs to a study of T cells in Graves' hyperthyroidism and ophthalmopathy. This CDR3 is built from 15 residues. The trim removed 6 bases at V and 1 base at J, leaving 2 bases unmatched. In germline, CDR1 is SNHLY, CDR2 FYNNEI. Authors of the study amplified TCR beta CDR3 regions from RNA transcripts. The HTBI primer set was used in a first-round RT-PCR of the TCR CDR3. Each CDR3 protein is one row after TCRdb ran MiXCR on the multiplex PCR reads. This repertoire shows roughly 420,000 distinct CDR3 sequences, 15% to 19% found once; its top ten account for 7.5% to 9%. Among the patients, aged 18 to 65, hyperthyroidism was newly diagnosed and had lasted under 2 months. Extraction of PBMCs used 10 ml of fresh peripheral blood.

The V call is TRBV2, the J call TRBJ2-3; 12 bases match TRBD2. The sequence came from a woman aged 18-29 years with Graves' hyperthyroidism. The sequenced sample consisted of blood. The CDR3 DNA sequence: TGTGCCAGCAGACGGACTAGCGGGGGCACAGATACGCAGTATTTT. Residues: CASRRTSGGTDTQYF.